These 29 T cell receptor beta chains were all obtained from the same sample, sequenced in a study of regulatory dendritic cells for organ transplantation. Some clones are missing from TCRdb's copy, which holds only in-frame ones; the method was immunoSEQ multiplex PCR. In the table there are approximately 12,000 clones, 74% of which are singletons. CFSE-labeled sorted T cells met regulatory or mature dendritic cells for 4 to 6 days. These receptors are not linked to any known antigen. Sequenced input: naive CD4+ T cells from blood cultured with regulatory dendritic cells. Described subset: CD45RA+ naive T cells. The receptors shown here come from a human donor in good health.

The rearrangement links TRBV5-1 to TRBJ2-5, with TRBD2 matching 11 bases. Germline trimming cut 8 bases from V and 2 bases from J; bases unmatched to any gene: 8. This CDR3 has 15 residues. Germline V gene lookup returns CDR1 SGHRS and CDR2 YFSETQ. The CDR3 reads CASNTSGGPQETQYF. In nucleotides, the CDR3 is TGCGCCAGTAATACTAGCGGGGGTCCACAAGAGACCCAGTACTTC.

The chain links TRBV5-1 to TRBJ2-1; 10 nucleotides line up with TRBD1. Germline V lookup: CDR1 SGHRS, CDR2 YFSETQ. V lost 0 bases, J lost 1 base, and 4 bases stayed unmatched. The CDR3 loop spans 17 amino acids. CDR3 sequence (DNA): TGCGCCAGCAGCTTGGTGGGGACAGGGGTTTCCTACAATGAGCAGTTCTTC. Protein sequence: CASSLVGTGVSYNEQFF.

The chain recombines TRBV6-4 with TRBJ2-2, with no clear D. CDR1 is MRHNA, CDR2 SNTAGT, per germline. This CDR3 has 14 amino acids. The V and J ends lost 4 bases and 2 bases respectively, with 8 bases between them. In DNA form, the CDR3 reads TGTGCCAGCAGTGTTCGACTTAACACCGGGGAGCTGTTTTTT. Protein product: CASSVRLNTGELFF.

The chain recombines TRBV27 with TRBJ1-5, with 7 bases that match TRBD1. Germline V gives CDR1 MNHEY, CDR2 SMNVEV (reference sequence). The CDR3 consists of 14 residues. V lost 2 bases to trimming and J lost 3 bases; unmatched junction nucleotides: 1. Here the CDR3 reads CASSLDRVNQPQHF. CDR3 in DNA: TGTGCCAGCAGTTTAGACAGGGTCAATCAGCCCCAGCATTTT.

The chain has TRBV18 and TRBJ1-1; D is possibly TRBD1 (6 bases). CDR3 size: 15 residues. The V end was cut by 0 bases, the J end by 1 base, with 9 bases between. CDR1 is KGHSH and CDR2 is LQKENI in the germline V gene. CDR3: CASSPPQGWNTEAFF. The CDR3 coding sequence is TGTGCCAGCTCACCACCACAGGGATGGAACACTGAAGCTTTCTTT.

This clone was counted once. The V and J genes are TRBV7-2 and TRBJ2-1; 15 bases align to TRBD2. The V segment lost 4 bases and the J segment 7 bases; nucleotides outside the gene matches: 5. Per the germline V gene, CDR1 is SGHTA and CDR2 is FQGNSA. This CDR3 has 16 amino acids. The CDR3 coding sequence is TGTGCCAGCAGCTCGGGACTAGCGGGGGGCGAGAATGAGCAGTTCTTC. It translates to CASSSGLAGGENEQFF.

This clone was found once. The genes are TRBV7-2 and TRBJ2-1; D may be TRBD1 (6 bases). Per the germline V gene, CDR1 is SGHTA and CDR2 is FQGNSA. The V end was cut by 5 bases, the J end by 6 bases, with 8 bases between. This CDR3 is 12 amino acids long. The CDR3 reads CASSQQGNEQFF. CDR3 sequence (DNA): TGTGCCAGCAGCCAACAGGGCAATGAGCAGTTCTTC.

The chain links TRBV5-4 to TRBJ2-3; maybe TRBD1 (5 bases). The CDR3 loop spans 14 amino acids. V lost 0 bases and J lost 3, with 8 bases in between. The germline V gene has CDR1 SGHNT and CDR2 YYREEE (reference sequence). CDR3 nucleotide sequence: TGTGCCAGCAGCTTGGGATCAGGGACAGATACGCAGTATTTT. Its protein is CASSLGSGTDTQYF.

V usage is TRBV5-1 and J usage is TRBJ2-3; D not resolved. Trimming pared 0 bases from V and 0 bases from J, leaving 14 bases between. The CDR3 runs to 17 residues. In germline, CDR1 is SGHRS, CDR2 YFSETQ. The CDR3 here is CASSLAFRPYSTDTQYF. DNA for the CDR3: TGCGCCAGCAGCTTGGCGTTCAGGCCGTATAGCACAGATACGCAGTATTTT.

This rearrangement joins TRBV5-1 to TRBJ2-5, with D possibly being TRBD1 (6 bases). The CDR3 totals 15 residues. Trimming shortened V by 5 bases and J by 1 base, and 15 bases separated the two germline ends. Germline loops: CDR1 SGHRS, CDR2 YFSETQ. In DNA, the CDR3 is TGCGCCAGCAGAAGAACGGGACAATTCCAAGAGACCCAGTACTTC. It codes for CASRRTGQFQETQYF.

This sequence joins TRBV6-1 and TRBJ1-3, with 9 bases lining up with TRBD1. CDR3 length: 15 amino acids. Germline V gene lookup returns CDR1 MNHNS and CDR2 SASEGT. The ends lost 5 bases at V and 3 bases at J; junction bases unmatched: 5. CDR3 DNA sequence: TGTGCCAGCAGTACCCGGACAGGGGATGGAAACACCATATATTTT. Encoded protein: CASSTRTGDGNTIYF.

The chain couples TRBV5-1 to TRBJ2-7; 8 bases fit TRBD2. Per the germline V gene, CDR1 is SGHRS and CDR2 is YFSETQ. V lost 4 bases to trimming and J lost 0 bases; unmatched junction nucleotides: 6. This CDR3 is 15 amino acids long. CDR3 sequence (DNA): TGCGCCAGCAGCCAAATTAGCGGGGCCTCCTACGAGCAGTACTTC. It specifies CASSQISGASYEQYF. The whole variable domain, filled in from reference TRBV5-1 and TRBJ2-7, reads KAGVTQTPRYLIKTRGQQVTLSCSPISGHRSVSWYQQTPGQGLQFLFEYFSETQRNKGNFPGRFSGRQFSNSRSEMNVSTLELGDSALYLCASSQISGASYEQYFGPGTRLTVT.

The chain is built from TRBV5-6 and TRBJ2-5; 7 bases are shared with TRBD1. This CDR3 is 14 amino acids long. The J segment lost 5 bases and the V segment lost 1 base, leaving 5 bases of the junction unmatched. Germline CDR1 is SGHDT and CDR2 is YYEEEE. The CDR3: CASSLRQGMETQYF. The CDR3 nucleotides read TGTGCCAGCAGCTTGAGACAGGGAATGGAGACCCAGTACTTC.

The chain carries TRBV4-1 and TRBJ2-6; 10 bases match TRBD1. Germline V gene sequence: CDR1 MGHRA, CDR2 YSYEKL. There are 19 residues in the CDR3. V shed 0 bases, J shed 0 bases, and the junction held 5 bases outside the gene matches. The CDR3 sequence: CASSQDSTGGRSGANVLTF. The CDR3 region has the DNA TGCGCCAGCAGCCAAGATTCGACAGGGGGCCGCTCTGGGGCCAACGTCCTGACTTTC.

The rearrangement links TRBV5-1 to TRBJ2-7, with TRBD2 identical over 7 bases. V lost 4 bases, J lost 0 bases, and 13 bases stayed unmatched. This CDR3 is 17 amino acids long. The germline V gene has CDR1 SGHRS and CDR2 YFSETQ. The CDR3 here is CASSPLPSGTNSYEQYF. DNA for the CDR3: TGCGCCAGCAGCCCCCTCCCTTCCGGGACTAACTCCTACGAGCAGTACTTC.

The chain joins TRBV19 to TRBJ1-2, with 11 nucleotides matching TRBD1. CDR1 is LNHDA, CDR2 SQIVND, per germline (reference sequence). The CDR3 length is 14 residues. Trimming cost V 5 bases and J 7 bases; bases outside gene matches: 6. CDR3: CASSPDRGLRGYTF. The CDR3 bases are TGTGCCAGTAGTCCGGACAGGGGGCTACGTGGCTACACCTTC.

The rearrangement joins TRBV5-1 to TRBJ1-5; D ambiguous. Trimming shortened V by 2 bases and J by 0 bases, and 9 bases separated the two germline ends. The CDR3 has 15 residues. The germline V gene encodes CDR1 SGHRS and CDR2 YFSETQ. CDR3 region: CASSFGGDSNQPQHF. CDR3 sequence (DNA): TGCGCCAGCAGCTTCGGCGGGGATAGCAATCAGCCCCAGCATTTT.

This chain links TRBV19 with TRBJ2-3; 9 nucleotides agree with TRBD1. The CDR3 is 16 residues long. Per the germline V gene, CDR1 is LNHDA and CDR2 is SQIVND (reference sequence). Trimming at V came to 7 bases and at J to 0 bases, leaving 8 bases not matched to a gene. The chain's CDR3 is CASTRSDRGSTDTQYF. CDR3 in DNA: TGTGCCAGTACCAGAAGTGACAGGGGGAGCACAGATACGCAGTATTTT.

This sequence joins TRBV6-4 and TRBJ2-1; 12 bases are shared with TRBD2. V shed 4 bases and J 7 bases; nucleotides not matched to a gene: 5. This CDR3 is 15 amino acids long. The germline V gene has CDR1 MRHNA and CDR2 SNTAGT. The CDR3, as DNA: TGTGCCAGCAGTGGGCTAGCGGGGGGGCGTAATGAGCAGTTCTTC. This sequence encodes CASSGLAGGRNEQFF.

Sample share makes this clone medium-sized (0.01 to 0.1%). This rearrangement joins TRBV2 to TRBJ2-1, with 11 bases that match TRBD1. V lost 6 bases, J lost 4 bases, and 5 bases stayed unmatched. The CDR3 spans 15 residues. The V gene's germline CDR1 is SNHLY and CDR2 FYNNEI. The CDR3 nucleotides are TGTGCCAGCAGCCCGGGACAGGGGGGGTACAATGAGCAGTTCTTC. Its translation is CASSPGQGGYNEQFF.

The CDR3 spells CASSDFRSNTEAFF. The CDR3 bases are TGTGCCAGCAGTGATTTTCGGTCGAACACTGAAGCTTTCTTT. The V and J genes are TRBV6-1 and TRBJ1-1; the D is unclear. V shed 3 bases and J shed 1 base, with 9 bases lying between them. Germline V lookup: CDR1 MNHNS, CDR2 SASEGT. The CDR3 runs to 14 residues.

The chain links TRBV27 to TRBJ1-6; D is unresolved. V was shortened by 0 bases and J by 10 bases, with 13 bases between the two germline ends. Per germline, CDR1 MNHEY and CDR2 SMNVEV (reference sequence). This CDR3 spans 15 amino acids. The CDR3 DNA follows: TGTGCCAGCAGTTTATCCCCTGGCAGCGAATCACCCCTCCACTTT. Protein sequence: CASSLSPGSESPLHF.

The chain combines TRBV29-1 with TRBJ1-2; no firm D call. The CDR3 is 13 residues long. V lost 3 bases, J lost 2 bases, and 10 bases lay in between. Germline V gene sequence: CDR1 SQVTM, CDR2 ANQGSEA. CDR3 loop: CSVERAQNYGYTF. CDR3 DNA sequence: TGCAGCGTTGAGAGGGCGCAGAACTATGGCTACACCTTC.

This clone was detected a few times. The chain is built from TRBV15 and TRBJ1-3, with 7 bases aligning to TRBD1. The germline gives CDR1 LNHNV, CDR2 YYDKDF (reference sequence). The ends lost 0 bases at V and 2 bases at J; junction bases unmatched: 4. The CDR3 spans 16 residues. Here the CDR3 DNA reads TGTGCCACCAGCAGAGATCAAGGGGGCGCTGGAAACACCATATATTTT. It yields the protein CATSRDQGGAGNTIYF.

This clone occurred a few times. This chain links TRBV5-1 with TRBJ1-4; the match to TRBD1 covers 7 bases. The CDR3 is 15 residues long. J was trimmed by 4 bases and V by 0 bases; bases with no gene match: 3. Per the germline V gene, CDR1 is SGHRS and CDR2 is YFSETQ. The CDR3 region has the DNA TGCGCCAGCAGCTTGGGACAGGGAATTAATGAAAAACTGTTTTTT. Translation gives CASSLGQGINEKLFF.

The V call is TRBV2, the J call TRBJ2-7; D might be TRBD2 (5 bases). The CDR3 has 13 amino acids. Germline CDR1 SNHLY, CDR2 FYNNEI. Trimming took 6 bases from V and 5 from J, leaving 14 bases between them. CDR3 loop: CASSRDRIDEQYF. CDR3 bases: TGTGCCAGCAGCCGGGATCGGATCGACGAGCAGTACTTC.

This sequence joins TRBV5-1 and TRBJ1-3; D is ambiguous. The CDR3 consists of 15 residues. V lost 2 bases and J lost 4, with 13 bases in between. Germline CDR1 reads SGHRS; CDR2 reads YFSETQ. The CDR3: CASSLSGSSGNTIYF. In DNA, the CDR3 is TGCGCCAGCAGCTTATCTGGGAGTAGCGGAAACACCATATATTTT. Complete variable domain (other parts from reference TRBV5-1 and TRBJ1-3): KAGVTQTPRYLIKTRGQQVTLSCSPISGHRSVSWYQQTPGQGLQFLFEYFSETQRNKGNFPGRFSGRQFSNSRSEMNVSTLELGDSALYLCASSLSGSSGNTIYFGEGSWLTVV.

The chain is built from TRBV10-1 and TRBJ2-6; tentative D call: TRBD2 (7 bases). The CDR3 sequence is 17 residues long. From germline, CDR1 is WNHNN and CDR2 SYGVQD (reference sequence). V was shortened by 3 bases and J by 0 bases, with 12 bases between the two germline ends. Here the CDR3 reads CASSDGGRSSGANVLTF. The CDR3 nucleotides are TGCGCCAGCAGTGACGGGGGGCGTAGCTCTGGGGCCAACGTCCTGACTTTC.

The chain uses TRBV19 and TRBJ2-3; perhaps TRBD2 as D (5 bases). CDR3 length: 14 amino acids. V shed 5 bases and J shed 3 bases, with 12 bases lying between them. Germline V CDR1 and CDR2: LNHDA, SQIVND (reference sequence). The CDR3 nucleotides read TGTGCCAGTAGTCCGCAACGGGGTACAGATACGCAGTATTTT. It specifies CASSPQRGTDTQYF.